The 29 T cell receptor beta chains reported below all come from one sample, sequenced in a study of shared clonotypes between healthy human individuals. Data came from immunoSEQ multiplex PCR; TCRdb stores just in-frame clones and leaves some out. The top ten clones hold nearly 1.5% of a sample with about a million clones, over 75% of them seen once. The material sequenced was memory CD4+ T cells sorted from blood. Subset meaning: CD45RA-negative fraction. These receptor sequences come from a man aged 18 to 29 in good health.

The chain recombines TRBV7-9 with TRBJ2-3; 7 bases fit TRBD2. V shed 5 bases, J shed 5 bases, and the junction held 7 bases outside the gene matches. Germline CDR1 is SEHNR and CDR2 is FQNEAQ (reference sequence). The CDR3 has 14 residues. The CDR3 DNA is TGTGCCAGCAGCGTTTTGGGGGGGATAGATACGCAGTATTTT. It is translated as CASSVLGGIDTQYF.

V is TRBV5-1 and J is TRBJ1-1, with TRBD1 identical over 9 bases. With 5 bases clipped from V and 0 bases from J, the junction kept 5 bases outside the gene matches. CDR1 is SGHRS, CDR2 YFSETQ, per germline. There are 15 residues in the CDR3. DNA of the CDR3: TGCGCCAGCAGAACCGGACAGGGGATGAACACTGAAGCTTTCTTT. It specifies CASRTGQGMNTEAFF.

The chain couples TRBV28 to TRBJ2-3; TRBD2 matches at 8 bases. The CDR3 has 15 residues. Germline values: CDR1 MDHEN, CDR2 SYDVKM. After removal of 7 bases from V and 4 bases from J, the junction contained 10 bases not matched to a gene. CDR3 sequence reads: CASTSPAGGSDTQYF. DNA of the CDR3: TGTGCCAGCACGAGCCCCGCGGGGGGTTCAGATACGCAGTATTTT.

This clone was seen a handful of times. Additional DNA sequences in this sample encode the identical CDR3. The rearrangement uses TRBV6-1 and TRBJ2-7; TRBD1 might be the D (7 bases). Germline V gene lookup returns CDR1 MNHNS and CDR2 SASEGT. This CDR3 contains 14 residues. V was clipped by 4 bases and J by 3 bases, with 13 bases between them. The CDR3 region has the DNA TGTGCCAGCAGTGGGGGGGACAGACACTACGAGCAGTACTTC. It encodes CASSGGDRHYEQYF.

This clone showed up many times. V and J are TRBV5-1 and TRBJ1-1; 11 bases match TRBD1. This CDR3 has 16 residues. Germline-derived CDR1 and CDR2 are SGHRS and YFSETQ. With 4 bases clipped from V and 3 bases from J, the junction kept 8 bases outside the gene matches. CDR3 nucleotide sequence: TGCGCCAGCAGCGAGGACAGGGGGCGAGGGGACACTGAAGCTTTCTTT. This gives the protein CASSEDRGRGDTEAFF.

In its sample, this clone was seen once. This chain uses TRBV7-2 with TRBJ1-1; maybe TRBD1 (5 bases). CDR1 SGHTA and CDR2 FQGNSA come from the germline V gene. The CDR3 contains 14 residues. The V and J ends lost 1 base and 4 bases respectively, with 10 bases between them. The CDR3 DNA sequence: TGTGCCAGCAGCTTAGTTGGGAGGGGCACTGAAGCTTTCTTT. Translating it yields CASSLVGRGTEAFF.

This clone showed up just a few times. This sequence joins TRBV28 and TRBJ2-7; D is unresolved. With 6 bases removed from V and 0 bases from J, the gap between germline ends came to 21 bases. CDR1 MDHEN and CDR2 SYDVKM come from the germline V gene. The CDR3 has 17 residues. The CDR3 bases are TGTGCCAGCAGCATTAACACCTTAGGGTCTTACTCCTACGAGCAGTACTTC. Translating gives CASSINTLGSYSYEQYF.

V gene TRBV4-1 combines with J gene TRBJ1-3; 7 positions agree with TRBD1. Unmatched junction bases numbered 9, after V lost 6 bases and J lost 7 bases. The V gene's germline CDR1 is MGHRA and CDR2 YSYEKL. This CDR3 has 14 residues. CDR3 amino acids: CASRLPRDSNTIYF. The DNA for the CDR3 is TGCGCCAGCAGACTGCCCCGGGACAGTAACACCATATATTTT.

V gene TRBV7-2 combines with J gene TRBJ2-4, with 8 nucleotides matching TRBD2. V lost 5 bases to trimming and J lost 0 bases; unmatched junction nucleotides: 9. Germline V CDR1 and CDR2: SGHTA, FQGNSA. The CDR3 extends over 17 amino acids. In nucleotides, the CDR3 is TGTGCCAGCAGCCCGCTAAGCGGGAGCTTAGCCAAAAACATTCAGTACTTC. This translates into CASSPLSGSLAKNIQYF.

CDR3 in amino acids: CASSQDRDRGKGNTIYF. The CDR3 DNA sequence: TGCGCCAGCAGCCAAGATCGGGACAGGGGGAAGGGAAACACCATATATTTT. J is TRBJ1-3 and V is TRBV4-1; 11 bases are shared with TRBD1. The CDR3 runs to 17 residues. Germline assignment: CDR1 MGHRA and CDR2 YSYEKL. The ends lost 0 bases at V and 4 bases at J; junction bases unmatched: 5.

This clone was counted between two and nine times. The CDR3 region has the DNA TGTGCCAGCAGCTTCATAGGCCCAGGGTCAGGCTATGGCTACACCTTC. Its protein product is CASSFIGPGSGYGYTF. The V and J genes are TRBV7-9 and TRBJ1-2; a weak D match, TRBD1 (5 bases). The germline V gene encodes CDR1 SEHNR and CDR2 FQNEAQ (reference sequence). Trimming removed 3 bases at V and 4 bases at J, with 18 bases between. CDR3 length: 16 residues.

The chain employs TRBV15 and TRBJ2-2; D possibly uses TRBD1 or TRBD2 (5 bases each). Germline V gives CDR1 LNHNV, CDR2 YYDKDF (reference sequence). The CDR3 sequence is 14 residues long. Trimming cost V 3 bases and J 6 bases, with 11 bases left between them. The CDR3 nucleotides read TGTGCCACCAGCAGTAACCGGGGACCCGGGGAGCTGTTTTTT. Its translation: CATSSNRGPGELFF. Looking up the rest from reference TRBV15 and TRBJ2-2 gives the full variable domain: DAMVIQNPRYQVTQFGKPVTLSCSQTLNHNVMYWYQQKSSQAPKLLFHYYDKDFNNEADTPDNFQSRRPNTSFCFLDIRSPGLGDTAMYLCATSSNRGPGELFFGEGSRLTVL.

Of note for this clone: This CDR3 is also generated by other DNA sequences in the sample. The chain is built from TRBV6-1 and TRBJ2-7; D gene unclear. Looked up from germline, CDR1 is MNHNS and CDR2 is SASEGT. With 3 bases removed from V and 4 bases from J, the gap between germline ends came to 4 bases. The CDR3 has 11 residues. DNA of the CDR3: TGTGCCAGCAGTGAGCCGTACGAGCAGTACTTC. Residues: CASSEPYEQYF.

This clone was seen ten or more times. The rearrangement uses TRBV11-2 and TRBJ2-3; D might be TRBD2 (6 bases). This CDR3 contains 13 residues. Germline V lookup: CDR1 SGHAT, CDR2 FQNNGV. V was pared by 10 bases and J by 3 bases, with 14 bases between. CDR3 DNA: TGTGCCACCGGGGCGGGATGGACAGATACGCAGTATTTT. It yields the protein CATGAGWTDTQYF.

V gene TRBV14 combines with J gene TRBJ1-2; D is undetermined. There are 12 residues in the CDR3. CDR1 and CDR2 from the germline V gene are SGHDN and FVKESK. V was pared by 1 base and J by 8 bases, with 8 bases between. The DNA for the CDR3 is TGTGCCAGCAGCCAAGGGGGTTTCGGCTACACCTTC. The encoded protein is CASSQGGFGYTF.

This rearrangement joins TRBV9 to TRBJ2-3, with 8 bases fitting TRBD2. The CDR3 contains 18 residues. Germline assignment: CDR1 SGDLS and CDR2 YYNGEE. The V and J ends lost 4 bases and 2 bases, in that order; junction bases with no gene match: 15. The CDR3 here is CASSPRAPGGPPTDTQYF. The DNA of the CDR3 is TGTGCCAGCAGCCCCCGGGCACCGGGAGGGCCGCCCACAGATACGCAGTATTTT.

The chain links TRBV30 to TRBJ2-7; TRBD2 matches at 8 bases. The CDR3 extends over 13 amino acids. Germline V lookup: CDR1 GTSNPN, CDR2 SVGIG (reference sequence). The CDR3 here is CASSGSGSYEQYF. In DNA form, the CDR3 reads TGTGCGTCGAGCGGGAGCGGCTCCTACGAGCAGTACTTC.

CDR3: CASSLGEGAITDTQYF. CDR3 nucleotides: TGCGCCAGCAGCTTGGGTGAGGGAGCGATCACAGATACGCAGTATTTT. The chain couples TRBV5-1 to TRBJ2-3, with D possibly being TRBD2 (5 bases). The V end was cut by 0 bases, the J end by 2 bases, with 13 bases between. Germline CDR1 is SGHRS and CDR2 is YFSETQ. CDR3 length equals 16 residues. Drawing the rest from reference TRBV5-1 and TRBJ2-3, the complete variable domain is KAGVTQTPRYLIKTRGQQVTLSCSPISGHRSVSWYQQTPGQGLQFLFEYFSETQRNKGNFPGRFSGRQFSNSRSEMNVSTLELGDSALYLCASSLGEGAITDTQYFGPGTRLTVL.

V gene TRBV30 combines with J gene TRBJ1-4, with 7 bases fitting TRBD1. Germline V gives CDR1 GTSNPN, CDR2 SVGIG (reference sequence). The V and J ends lost 0 bases and 0 bases, in that order; junction bases with no gene match: 1. CDR3 length: 15 residues. CDR3 coding DNA: TGTGCCTGGAGTGTACAGGGGACAACTAATGAAAAACTGTTTTTT. It codes for CAWSVQGTTNEKLFF. Filled out from reference TRBV30 and TRBJ1-4, the complete variable domain reads SQTIHQWPATLVQPVGSPLSLECTVEGTSNPNLYWYRQAAGRGLQLLFYSVGIGQISSEVPQNLSASRPQDRQFILSSKKLLLSDSGFYLCAWSVQGTTNEKLFFGSGTQLSVL.

Comments on this clone: At the DNA level, this CDR3 is encoded by other sequences in the same sample as well. The chain joins TRBV5-1 to TRBJ1-3; D is unclear. The CDR3 has 13 amino acids. Looked up from germline, CDR1 is SGHRS and CDR2 is YFSETQ. V shed 5 bases and J shed 0 bases, with 6 bases lying between them. CDR3 protein: CASRESSGNTIYF. The DNA of the CDR3 is TGCGCCAGCAGGGAGAGCTCTGGAAACACCATATATTTT.

This clone was counted a single time. This rearrangement joins TRBV5-6 to TRBJ2-5, with 8 positions matching TRBD1. The J segment lost 3 bases and the V segment lost 4 bases, leaving 11 bases of the junction unmatched. Per the germline V gene, CDR1 is SGHDT and CDR2 is YYEEEE. CDR3 length equals 16 residues. The CDR3 DNA is TGTGCCAGCAGCCCCAGCCCGGACAGGGCCAAAGAGACCCAGTACTTC. It translates to CASSPSPDRAKETQYF.

V is TRBV18 and J is TRBJ2-7; D may be TRBD1 (6 bases). V dropped 4 bases and J dropped 2 bases, with 15 bases sitting between them. The CDR3 has 15 residues. The germline gives CDR1 KGHSH, CDR2 LQKENI. CDR3 in amino acids: CASSLTAAGAYEQYF. The CDR3 region has the DNA TGTGCCAGCTCACTAACGGCTGCAGGGGCCTACGAGCAGTACTTC.

The chain combines TRBV18 with TRBJ2-2; D is unclear. Germline loops: CDR1 KGHSH, CDR2 LQKENI. Trimming took off 3 bases at V and 2 bases at J, with 13 bases between the two ends. The CDR3 totals 16 residues. CDR3 amino acids: CASSPRMVFNTGELFF. CDR3 bases: TGTGCCAGCTCACCTCGGATGGTGTTCAACACCGGGGAGCTGTTTTTT.

Concerning this clone: Being one base from a much bigger clone, this may be a read error. J is TRBJ1-6 and V is TRBV28, with D hard to call. The germline gives CDR1 MDHEN, CDR2 SYDVKM. V was clipped by 4 bases and J by 7 bases, with 5 bases between them. The CDR3 sequence is 12 residues long. CDR3 residues: CASSSGNSPLHF. DNA for the CDR3: TGTGCCAGCAGTTCCGGAAATTCACCCCTCCACTTT.

The chain is built from TRBV5-1 and TRBJ1-1, with D maybe TRBD1 (6 bases). This CDR3 comprises 13 residues. The V gene's germline CDR1 is SGHRS and CDR2 YFSETQ. The V end was cut by 2 bases, the J end by 9 bases, with 14 bases between. The CDR3 loop is CASSFGGRQKAFF. CDR3 in DNA: TGCGCCAGCAGCTTCGGGGGCAGACAGAAAGCTTTCTTT.

This clone was seen a single time. J is TRBJ2-7 and V is TRBV12-5, with D unresolved. V gave up 1 base and J gave up 2 bases, with 12 bases separating them. The CDR3 consists of 15 residues. CDR1 and CDR2 (germline): LGHNT, FRNRAP. The CDR3, as DNA: TGTGCTAGTGGTTTGGCTCCGGAAGCCACCTACGAGCAGTACTTC. This sequence encodes CASGLAPEATYEQYF.

This rearrangement joins TRBV7-2 to TRBJ2-7, with TRBD1 matching 8 bases. The CDR3 has 14 residues. Germline loops: CDR1 SGHTA, CDR2 FQGNSA. Trimming at V came to 5 bases and at J to 2 bases, leaving 5 bases not matched to a gene. The CDR3 region has the DNA TGTGCCAGCAGCCCGACGGACAGGGCCTACGAGCAGTACTTC. It is translated as CASSPTDRAYEQYF. Using reference TRBV7-2 and TRBJ2-7 for the parts outside the CDR3, the full variable domain is GAGVSQSPSNKVTEKGKDVELRCDPISGHTALYWYRQSLGQGLEFLIYFQGNSAPDKSGLPSDRFSAERTGGSVSTLTIQRTQQEDSAVYLCASSPTDRAYEQYFGPGTRLTVT.

The CDR3 loop is CATPRGLGETQYF. CDR3 nucleotide sequence: TGTGCCACGCCCAGGGGGCTGGGTGAGACCCAGTACTTC. This chain connects TRBV6-1 to TRBJ2-5, with 8 nucleotides matching TRBD1. Germline CDR1 MNHNS, CDR2 SASEGT. The CDR3 length is 13 residues. V was pared by 10 bases and J by 5 bases, with 9 bases of the junction left unmatched.

The V gene is TRBV7-8, the J gene TRBJ2-7; 7 nucleotides match TRBD2. V was clipped by 1 base and J by 4 bases; unmatched bases: 7. The length of the CDR3 is 15 residues. Germline V gene sequence: CDR1 SGHVS, CDR2 FQNEAQ. This chain's CDR3 is CASSLVVAGAYEQYF. DNA for the CDR3: TGTGCCAGCAGCTTAGTCGTAGCGGGTGCTTACGAGCAGTACTTC.